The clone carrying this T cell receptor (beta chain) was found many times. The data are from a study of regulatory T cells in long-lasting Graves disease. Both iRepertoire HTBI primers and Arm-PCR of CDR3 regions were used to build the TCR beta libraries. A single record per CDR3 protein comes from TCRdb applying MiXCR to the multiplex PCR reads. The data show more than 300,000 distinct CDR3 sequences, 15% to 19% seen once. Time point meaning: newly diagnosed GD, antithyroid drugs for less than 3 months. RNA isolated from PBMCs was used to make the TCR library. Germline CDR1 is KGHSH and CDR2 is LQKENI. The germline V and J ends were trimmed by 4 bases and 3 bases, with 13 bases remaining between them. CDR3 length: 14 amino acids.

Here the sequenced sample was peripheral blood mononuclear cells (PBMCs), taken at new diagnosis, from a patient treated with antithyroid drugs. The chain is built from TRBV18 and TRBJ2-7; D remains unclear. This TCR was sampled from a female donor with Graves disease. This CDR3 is CASSLSLEFYEQYF. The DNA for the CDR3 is TGTGCCAGCTCACTTTCCCTAGAGTTCTACGAGCAGTACTTC.